Sequencing of this TCR beta chain was carried out in a study of T-cell memory formation after mild COVID-19. Study-wide background: There were largely donor-specific TCR clusters.

In this sample, this clonotype turned up a few times. What it binds is not known. Study results and caveats: A second wave expanding day 15 to 37 was CD4+-biased; contracting clones were balanced. In pre-infection memory, a portion of responding clones appeared, which suggested that cross-reactive memory joined. The authors left the SARS-CoV-2 specificity of second-wave clones peaking on day 37 unconfirmed.

TCRdb itself ran the 5' RACE reads through MiXCR, one entry per CDR3 protein. The table shows 90,000 to 130,000 distinct CDR3 sequences, with over 15% occurring only once. The receptor comes from a man younger than 35 who had mild COVID-19 (a few samples of this study predate the infection). Cell type and time point are not known. Sequencing was done on a sample of PBMCs or a T cell subset sorted from them (not recorded which).

The DNA for the CDR3 is TGCAGTGCCCTCGAGGGCGGAAGCTCCTACGAGCAGTACTTC. Amino acid sequence: CSALEGGSSYEQYF. V usage is TRBV20-1 and J usage is TRBJ2-7; possibly TRBD2 for D (5 bases). V was shortened by 6 bases and J by 0 bases, with 15 bases between the two germline ends. Germline V gene data show CDR1 as DFQATT and CDR2 as SNEGSKA (reference sequence). This CDR3 is built from 14 residues.